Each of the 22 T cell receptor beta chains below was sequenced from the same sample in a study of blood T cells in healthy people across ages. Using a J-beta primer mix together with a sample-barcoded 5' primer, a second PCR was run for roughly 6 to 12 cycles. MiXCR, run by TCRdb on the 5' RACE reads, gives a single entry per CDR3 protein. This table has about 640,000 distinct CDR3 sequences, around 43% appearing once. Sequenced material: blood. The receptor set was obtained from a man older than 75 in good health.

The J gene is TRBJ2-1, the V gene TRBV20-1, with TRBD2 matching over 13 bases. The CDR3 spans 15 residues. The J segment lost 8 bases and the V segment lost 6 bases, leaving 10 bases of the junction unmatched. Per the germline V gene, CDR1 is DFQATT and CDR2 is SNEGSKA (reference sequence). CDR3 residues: CSALPRTSGSHEQFF. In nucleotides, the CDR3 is TGCAGTGCCCTGCCCCGGACTAGCGGGAGTCATGAGCAGTTCTTC.

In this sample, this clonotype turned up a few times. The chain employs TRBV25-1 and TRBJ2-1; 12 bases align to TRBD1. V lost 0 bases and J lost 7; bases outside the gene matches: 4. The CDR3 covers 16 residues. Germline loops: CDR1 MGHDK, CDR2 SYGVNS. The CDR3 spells CASSEYLGQGANEQFF. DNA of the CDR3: TGTGCCAGCAGTGAATATCTGGGACAGGGGGCGAATGAGCAGTTCTTC.

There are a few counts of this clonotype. The CDR3 DNA reads as TGTGCCAGCAGCCACGGGGGTAGCGGTATATACAATGAGCAGTTCTTC. This gives the protein CASSHGGSGIYNEQFF. The rearrangement uses TRBV3-1 and TRBJ2-1; tentative D call: TRBD2 (6 bases). The CDR3 length is 16 residues. V was clipped by 3 bases and J by 4 bases, with 16 bases between them. Germline loops: CDR1 LGHDT, CDR2 YNNKEL (reference sequence).

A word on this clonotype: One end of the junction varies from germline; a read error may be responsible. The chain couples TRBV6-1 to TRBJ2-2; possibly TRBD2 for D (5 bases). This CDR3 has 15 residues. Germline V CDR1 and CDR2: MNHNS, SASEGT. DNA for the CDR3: TGTGTCAGCATACGGGATGCGGCGAACACCGGGGAGCTGTTTTTT. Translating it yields CVSIRDAANTGELFF.

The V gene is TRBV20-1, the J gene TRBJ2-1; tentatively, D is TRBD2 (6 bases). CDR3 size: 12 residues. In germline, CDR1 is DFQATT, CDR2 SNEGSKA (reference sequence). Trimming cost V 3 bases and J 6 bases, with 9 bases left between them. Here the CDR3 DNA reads TGCAGTGCTAGTCGGGAGATCAATGAGCAGTTCTTC. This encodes CSASREINEQFF.

Written as DNA, the CDR3 is TGTGCCAGCAGCACAGACAGCGGGAGGTACAATGAGCAGTTCTTC. It translates to CASSTDSGRYNEQFF. This chain uses TRBV9 with TRBJ2-1; 9 bases agree with TRBD2. The length of the CDR3 is 15 residues. The J segment lost 4 bases and the V segment lost 4 bases, leaving 6 bases of the junction unmatched. Germline V gene sequence: CDR1 SGDLS, CDR2 YYNGEE.

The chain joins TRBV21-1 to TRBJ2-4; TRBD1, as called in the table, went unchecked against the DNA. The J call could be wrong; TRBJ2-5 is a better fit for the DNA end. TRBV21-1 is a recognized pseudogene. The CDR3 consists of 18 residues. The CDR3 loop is CASSKTDGSGLKGETQYF. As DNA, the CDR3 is TGTGCCAGCAGCAAGACGGACGGTAGCGGTCTTAAGGGGGAGACCCAGTACTTC.

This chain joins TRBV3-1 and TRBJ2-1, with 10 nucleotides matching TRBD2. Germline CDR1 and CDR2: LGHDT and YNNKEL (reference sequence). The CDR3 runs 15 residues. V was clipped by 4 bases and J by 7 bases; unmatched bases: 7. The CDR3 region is CASSRLLAGPNEQFF. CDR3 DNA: TGTGCCAGCAGCCGTCTACTAGCGGGGCCTAATGAGCAGTTCTTC.

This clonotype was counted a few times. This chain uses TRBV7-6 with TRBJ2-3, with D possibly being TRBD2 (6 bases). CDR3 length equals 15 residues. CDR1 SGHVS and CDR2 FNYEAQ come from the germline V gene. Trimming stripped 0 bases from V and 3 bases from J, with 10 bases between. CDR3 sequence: CASSLAGSLTDTQYF. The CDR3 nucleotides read TGTGCCAGCAGCTTAGCCGGGAGTTTAACAGATACGCAGTATTTT.

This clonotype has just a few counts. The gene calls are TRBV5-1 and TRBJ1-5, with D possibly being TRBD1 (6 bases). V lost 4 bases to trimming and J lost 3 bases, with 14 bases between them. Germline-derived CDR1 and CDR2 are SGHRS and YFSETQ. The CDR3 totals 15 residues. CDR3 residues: CASSPTDSYNQPQHF. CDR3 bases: TGCGCCAGCAGCCCGACGGACAGTTACAATCAGCCCCAGCATTTT.

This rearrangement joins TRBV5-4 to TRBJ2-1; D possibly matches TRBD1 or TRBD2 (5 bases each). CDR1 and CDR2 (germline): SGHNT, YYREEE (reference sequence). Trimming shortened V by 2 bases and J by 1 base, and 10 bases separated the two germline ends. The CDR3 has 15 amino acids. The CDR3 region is CASSFGGDSYNEQFF. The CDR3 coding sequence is TGTGCCAGCAGCTTTGGGGGTGATTCCTACAATGAGCAGTTCTTC.

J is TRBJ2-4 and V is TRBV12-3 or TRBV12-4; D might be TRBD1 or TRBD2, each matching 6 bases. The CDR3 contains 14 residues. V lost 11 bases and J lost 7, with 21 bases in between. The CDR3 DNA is TGTGCCTGCACCGTACAGGGAGGTATGAACATTCAGTACTTC. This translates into CACTVQGGMNIQYF.

In DNA, the CDR3 is TGCAGCGTTGGGCCTAGCGACACAGATACGCAGTATTTT. Translated: CSVGPSDTDTQYF. The chain carries TRBV29-1 and TRBJ2-3, with D possibly TRBD2 on 6 matching bases. There are 13 residues in the CDR3. Germline CDR1 reads SQVTM; CDR2 reads ANQGSEA. The germline V and J ends were trimmed by 4 bases and 2 bases, with 10 bases remaining between them.

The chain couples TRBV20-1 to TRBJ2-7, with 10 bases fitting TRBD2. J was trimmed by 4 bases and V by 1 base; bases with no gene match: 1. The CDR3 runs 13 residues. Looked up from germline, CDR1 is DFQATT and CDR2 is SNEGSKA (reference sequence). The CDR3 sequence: CSARVSGGYEQYF. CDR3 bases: TGCAGTGCTAGAGTTAGCGGGGGGTACGAGCAGTACTTC.

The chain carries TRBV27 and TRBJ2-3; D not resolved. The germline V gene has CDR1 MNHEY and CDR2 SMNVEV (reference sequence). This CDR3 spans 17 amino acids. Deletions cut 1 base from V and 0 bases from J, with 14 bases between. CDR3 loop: CASSLFEKTGSTDTQYF. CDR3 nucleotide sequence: TGTGCCAGCAGTTTATTTGAAAAAACTGGTAGCACAGATACGCAGTATTTT.

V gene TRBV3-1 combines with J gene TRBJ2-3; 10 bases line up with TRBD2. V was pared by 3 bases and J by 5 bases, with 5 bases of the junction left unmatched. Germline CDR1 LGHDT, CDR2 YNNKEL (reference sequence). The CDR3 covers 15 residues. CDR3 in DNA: TGTGCCAGCAGCCAGCTAGCGGGAGTCGGAGATACGCAGTATTTT. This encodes CASSQLAGVGDTQYF.

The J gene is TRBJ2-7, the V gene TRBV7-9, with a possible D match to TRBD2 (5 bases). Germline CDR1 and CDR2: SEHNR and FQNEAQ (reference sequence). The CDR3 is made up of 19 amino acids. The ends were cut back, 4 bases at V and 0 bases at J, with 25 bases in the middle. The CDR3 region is CASSSVTPRTGSISYEQYF. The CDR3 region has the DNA TGTGCCAGCAGCTCGGTAACTCCCAGGACTGGATCTATCTCCTACGAGCAGTACTTC.

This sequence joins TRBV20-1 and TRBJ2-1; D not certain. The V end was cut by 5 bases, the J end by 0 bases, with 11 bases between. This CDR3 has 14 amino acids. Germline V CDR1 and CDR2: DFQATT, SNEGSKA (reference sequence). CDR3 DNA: TGCAGTGCTTCTCCATCGAGCTCCTACAATGAGCAGTTCTTC. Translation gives CSASPSSSYNEQFF.

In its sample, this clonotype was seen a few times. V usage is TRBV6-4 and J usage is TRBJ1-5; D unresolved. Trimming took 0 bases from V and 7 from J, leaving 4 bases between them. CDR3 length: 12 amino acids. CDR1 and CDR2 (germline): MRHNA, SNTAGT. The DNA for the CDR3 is TGTGCCAGCAGTGACTCGGACCAGCCCCAGCATTTT. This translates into CASSDSDQPQHF.

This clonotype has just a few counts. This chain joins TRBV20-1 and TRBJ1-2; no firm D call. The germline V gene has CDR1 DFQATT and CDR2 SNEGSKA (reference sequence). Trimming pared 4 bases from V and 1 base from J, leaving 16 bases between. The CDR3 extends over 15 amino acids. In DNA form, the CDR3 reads TGCAGTGCTACCGGTGTACAGCTGGATAACTATGGCTACACCTTC. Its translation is CSATGVQLDNYGYTF.

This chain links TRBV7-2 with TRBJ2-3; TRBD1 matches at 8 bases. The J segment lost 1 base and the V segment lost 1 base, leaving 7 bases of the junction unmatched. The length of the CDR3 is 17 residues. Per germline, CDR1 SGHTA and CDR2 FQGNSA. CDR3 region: CASSLEARGLGTDTQYF. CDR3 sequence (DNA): TGTGCCAGCAGCTTAGAGGCCAGGGGGCTTGGCACAGATACGCAGTATTTT.

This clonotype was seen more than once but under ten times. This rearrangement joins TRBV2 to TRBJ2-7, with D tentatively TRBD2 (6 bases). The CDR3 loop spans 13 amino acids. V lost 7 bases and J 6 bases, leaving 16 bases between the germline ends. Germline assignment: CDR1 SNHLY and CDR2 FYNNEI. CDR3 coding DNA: TGTGCCAGCACCACTATTGGAGGGGCCGAGCAGTACTTC. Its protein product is CASTTIGGAEQYF. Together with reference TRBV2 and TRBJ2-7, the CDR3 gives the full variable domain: EPEVTQTPSHQVTQMGQEVILRCVPISNHLYFYWYRQILGQKVEFLVSFYNNEISEKSEIFDDQFSVERPDGSNFTLKIRSTKLEDSAMYFCASTTIGGAEQYFGPGTRLTVT.